These 26 T cell receptor beta chains share one sample of origin, sequenced in a study of identical twins. MiXCR, applied by TCRdb to the 5' RACE reads, yields one record per CDR3 protein. The sample yields around 220,000 distinct CDR3 sequences, around 15% seen once. Sequencing was carried out using memory (CD45RO+) T cells sorted from blood. These receptors were collected from a young woman in good health.

This clonotype was observed a handful of times. The J gene is TRBJ2-7, the V gene TRBV6-2 or TRBV6-3, with 9 bases that match TRBD2. Germline values: CDR1 MNHEY, CDR2 SVGEGT. The CDR3 has 15 residues. With 7 bases clipped from V and 5 bases from J, the junction kept 12 bases outside the gene matches. The CDR3 DNA is TGTGCCAGCACCCAACGAAGTAGCGGGAGCCACGAGCAGTACTTC. It encodes CASTQRSSGSHEQYF.

This clonotype turned up a few times. The chain recombines TRBV20-1 with TRBJ2-5; D is perhaps TRBD2 (5 bases). The CDR3 spans 15 residues. Trimming cost V 0 bases and J 1 base, with 12 bases left between them. Looked up from germline, CDR1 is DFQATT and CDR2 is SNEGSKA (reference sequence). The CDR3 region has the DNA TGCAGTGCTAGAGATTGGCGGGTCCTCCAAGAGACCCAGTACTTC. Protein sequence: CSARDWRVLQETQYF.

V gene TRBV9 combines with J gene TRBJ2-7, with 8 bases lining up with TRBD2. The germline gives CDR1 SGDLS, CDR2 YYNGEE. The V segment lost 0 bases and the J segment 5 bases; nucleotides outside the gene matches: 10. The CDR3 is 16 amino acids. The CDR3: CASSVGPGLASNEQYF. The CDR3 DNA reads TGTGCCAGCAGCGTAGGTCCCGGACTAGCTAGTAACGAGCAGTACTTC. Looking up the rest from reference TRBV9 and TRBJ2-7 gives the full variable domain: DSGVTQTPKHLITATGQRVTLRCSPRSGDLSVYWYQQSLDQGLQFLIQYYNGEERAKGNILERFSAQQFPDLHSELNLSSLELGDSALYFCASSVGPGLASNEQYFGPGTRLTVT.

V and J are TRBV6-5 and TRBJ2-1; 7 bases fit TRBD1. Looked up from germline, CDR1 is MNHEY and CDR2 is SVGAGI. The CDR3 spans 15 residues. V lost 4 bases to trimming and J lost 9 bases; unmatched junction nucleotides: 12. CDR3 sequence reads: CASSSPPTGFGEQFF. The CDR3 region has the DNA TGTGCCAGCAGTTCCCCGCCGACAGGGTTCGGTGAGCAGTTCTTC.

The chain joins TRBV5-4 to TRBJ1-2, with a possible D match to TRBD1 (5 bases). Trimming removed 1 base at V and 8 bases at J, with 9 bases between. From germline, CDR1 is SGHNT and CDR2 YYREEE (reference sequence). The CDR3 sequence is 12 residues long. The CDR3, as DNA: TGTGCCAGCAGCTTGATGGGGGACGGCTACACCTTC. Translated: CASSLMGDGYTF.

This clonotype was detected many times. The rearrangement links TRBV20-1 to TRBJ1-4; TRBD1 might be the D (5 bases). Trimming pared 5 bases from V and 0 bases from J, leaving 7 bases between. From germline, CDR1 is DFQATT and CDR2 SNEGSKA (reference sequence). The CDR3 is made up of 13 amino acids. CDR3 residues: CSAPGSTNEKLFF. CDR3 nucleotide sequence: TGCAGTGCTCCAGGGTCAACTAATGAAAAACTGTTTTTT.

V gene TRBV20-1 combines with J gene TRBJ1-6, with no clear D. V lost 4 bases and J 6 bases, leaving 7 bases between the germline ends. Germline values: CDR1 DFQATT, CDR2 SNEGSKA (reference sequence). CDR3 size: 12 residues. The CDR3 region is CSANTANSPLHF. DNA for the CDR3: TGCAGTGCTAATACAGCTAATTCACCCCTCCACTTT.

CDR3: CASSLGGLAGKNEQFF. The CDR3 nucleotides are TGTGCCAGCAGCTTAGGTGGACTAGCGGGGAAGAATGAGCAGTTCTTC. This rearrangement joins TRBV13 to TRBJ2-1; TRBD2 matches 12 bases. Trimming removed 0 bases from V and 7 bases from J; junction bases left unmatched: 4. From germline, CDR1 is PRHDT and CDR2 FYEKMQ (reference sequence). There are 16 residues in the CDR3.

This clonotype was counted many times. The V call is TRBV5-1, the J call TRBJ2-1; D unclear. Between the trimmed V and J ends, which lost 1 base and 0 bases, there was a span of 14 bases. Germline CDR1 and CDR2: SGHRS and YFSETQ. The CDR3 length is 17 residues. The CDR3 sequence is CASSLLGSPSSYNEQFF. The CDR3 nucleotides are TGCGCCAGCAGCTTGTTGGGCTCGCCAAGCTCCTACAATGAGCAGTTCTTC.

Only a few counts were recorded for this clonotype. This chain links TRBV6-1 with TRBJ2-7, with D unclear. CDR1 MNHNS and CDR2 SASEGT come from the germline V gene. CDR3 length: 16 residues. V was cut by 7 bases and J by 0 bases, with 19 bases left in between. Written as DNA, the CDR3 is TGTGCCAGCACAGCAATAGGACCCCCGAGCTCCTACGAGCAGTACTTC. This encodes CASTAIGPPSSYEQYF.

The V and J genes are TRBV10-2 and TRBJ1-1; D is undetermined. CDR1 and CDR2 (germline): WSHSY, SAAADI. Trimming pared 10 bases from V and 8 bases from J, leaving 20 bases between. CDR3 size: 13 residues. As DNA, the CDR3 is TGCGCCACTCGACCGGGTTTGGAGCTGGAAGCTTTCTTT. Protein sequence: CATRPGLELEAFF.

The V call is TRBV20-1, the J call TRBJ2-3; 14 nucleotides match TRBD2. The CDR3 sequence is 18 residues long. With 4 bases clipped from V and 0 bases from J, the junction kept 9 bases outside the gene matches. The V gene's germline CDR1 is DFQATT and CDR2 SNEGSKA (reference sequence). The CDR3: CSANPGLAGGPSTDTQYF. The CDR3 region has the DNA TGCAGTGCTAATCCCGGACTAGCGGGGGGCCCTAGCACAGATACGCAGTATTTT.

This clonotype was counted only a few times. The chain employs TRBV20-1 and TRBJ2-3; 13 positions agree with TRBD2. V shed 5 bases and J 7 bases; nucleotides not matched to a gene: 12. The CDR3 has 16 residues. CDR1 and CDR2 from the germline V gene are DFQATT and SNEGSKA (reference sequence). The CDR3 loop is CSAAGNGLAGVNTQYF. For the CDR3, the DNA is TGCAGTGCTGCGGGGAATGGACTAGCGGGAGTTAATACGCAGTATTTT.

The rearrangement uses TRBV2 and TRBJ2-7; D is unresolved. The CDR3 covers 11 residues. The V gene lost 8 bases and the J gene lost 6 bases, with 11 bases spanning the gap. Germline CDR1 is SNHLY and CDR2 is FYNNEI. CDR3 in DNA: TGTGCCAGCCGGTACAGTGCCGAGCAGTACTTC. Its translation: CASRYSAEQYF.

This clonotype came up many times. This chain uses TRBV20-1 with TRBJ2-7, with 8 bases matching TRBD1. The CDR3 contains 15 residues. V lost 3 bases and J lost 2; bases outside the gene matches: 9. Germline CDR1 reads DFQATT; CDR2 reads SNEGSKA (reference sequence). This CDR3 is CSASWRTGITYEQYF. CDR3 in DNA: TGCAGTGCTAGCTGGCGGACAGGGATTACCTACGAGCAGTACTTC.

V and J are TRBV5-1 and TRBJ2-1, with a weak D call TRBD2 (6 bases). V was cut by 2 bases and J by 0 bases, with 9 bases left in between. The CDR3 runs to 15 residues. Germline V gives CDR1 SGHRS, CDR2 YFSETQ. The CDR3 nucleotides are TGCGCCAGCAGCTTCGGGGAGGCCTCCTACAATGAGCAGTTCTTC. Translation gives CASSFGEASYNEQFF.

The chain recombines TRBV11-2 with TRBJ2-7; unclear D gene. Germline-derived CDR1 and CDR2 are SGHAT and FQNNGV. V was clipped by 2 bases and J by 2 bases, with 16 bases between them. The CDR3 covers 16 residues. CDR3 bases: TGTGCCAGCAGCTTAAGGCCCCAGTCACTTCCCTACGAGCAGTACTTC. Protein: CASSLRPQSLPYEQYF.

V and J are TRBV18 and TRBJ1-1; D is possibly TRBD1 (5 bases). The germline V and J ends were trimmed by 6 bases and 0 bases, with 17 bases remaining between them. CDR1 and CDR2 from the germline V gene are KGHSH and LQKENI. The CDR3 loop spans 16 amino acids. The CDR3 sequence: CASSQQDPIMNTEAFF. The CDR3 DNA reads as TGTGCCAGCTCGCAACAGGACCCCATCATGAACACTGAAGCTTTCTTT.

The rearrangement links TRBV6-2 or TRBV6-3 to TRBJ1-3, with a weak D call TRBD1 (5 bases). The CDR3 is 15 residues long. V gave up 7 bases and J gave up 4 bases, with 17 bases separating them. From germline, CDR1 is MNHEY and CDR2 SVGEGT. The CDR3 reads CASNPRQLRGNTIYF. In nucleotides, the CDR3 is TGTGCCAGCAACCCGAGACAGCTTCGAGGAAACACCATATATTTT.

Note on this clonotype: A much larger clone differs by one base, so this may be a read error. The gene calls are TRBV12-3 or TRBV12-4 and TRBJ1-2; 12 nucleotides match TRBD1. The CDR3 runs 15 residues. V dropped 6 bases and J dropped 4; count of bases not matched to a gene: 6. This CDR3 reads CASSSGTGGCYGYTF. The DNA for the CDR3 is TGTGCCAGCAGCTCCGGGACAGGGGGCTGCTATGGCTACACCTTC.

This clonotype turned up a few times. This rearrangement joins TRBV20-1 to TRBJ2-1, with D perhaps TRBD1 (7 bases). CDR3 length: 14 residues. Trimming stripped 1 base from V and 12 bases from J, with 19 bases between. Germline V CDR1 and CDR2: DFQATT, SNEGSKA (reference sequence). The CDR3 DNA sequence: TGCAGTGCTAGAGGTGGAAGGGGGCCCGGGGGGCAGTTCTTC. This translates into CSARGGRGPGGQFF.

This clonotype was counted at least ten times. CDR3 protein: CASSLSGSSEKLFF. CDR3 nucleotide sequence: TGTGCCAGCAGCTTATCAGGGAGTAGTGAAAAACTGTTTTTT. This chain joins TRBV7-2 and TRBJ1-4, with a tentative D call TRBD1 (5 bases). Germline lookup yields CDR1 SGHTA and CDR2 FQGNSA. V was pared by 2 bases and J by 7 bases, with 11 bases between. CDR3 length equals 14 residues.

The chain joins TRBV2 to TRBJ2-2; 7 bases are shared with TRBD1. Trimming at V came to 9 bases and at J to 3 bases, leaving 7 bases not matched to a gene. The CDR3 covers 14 residues. Germline-derived CDR1 and CDR2 are SNHLY and FYNNEI. CDR3 sequence reads: CASYRDRDTGELFF. CDR3 sequence (DNA): TGTGCCAGTTACCGGGACAGAGACACCGGGGAGCTGTTTTTT.

This clonotype was seen repeatedly, ten times or more. The chain recombines TRBV12-3 or TRBV12-4 with TRBJ1-1; a weak D match, TRBD1 (5 bases). The CDR3 length is 15 residues. Deletions cut 6 bases from V and 1 base from J, with 15 bases between. The CDR3 sequence is CASRVRVMRNTEAFF. As DNA, the CDR3 is TGTGCCAGCAGGGTCAGGGTTATGCGGAACACTGAAGCTTTCTTT.

The chain joins TRBV5-1 to TRBJ1-1; 9 nucleotides line up with TRBD1. The CDR3 sequence is 16 residues long. CDR1 is SGHRS and CDR2 is YFSETQ in the germline V gene. V lost 4 bases and J lost 1; bases outside the gene matches: 8. The CDR3 nucleotides are TGCGCCAGCAGCCAGGACAGGGGAGGTGAGAACACTGAAGCTTTCTTT. This gives the protein CASSQDRGGENTEAFF.

Ten or more counts support this clonotype. V is TRBV7-9 and J is TRBJ2-6, with D possibly matching TRBD1 (7 bases). Between the trimmed V and J ends, which lost 7 bases and 4 bases, there was a span of 17 bases. Germline V gives CDR1 SEHNR, CDR2 FQNEAQ (reference sequence). The CDR3 runs 16 residues. The CDR3 DNA reads as TGTGCCAGCACTTTGCAGGGGGGTACGGGGGCCAACGTCCTGACTTTC. Translating gives CASTLQGGTGANVLTF.